This T cell receptor beta chain was observed in a study of blood T cells in healthy people across ages. General study findings and limits: Relative to aged donors, long-lived donors carried more naive CD4+ cells and displayed higher diversity.

Trimming took 7 bases from V and 5 from J; bases not matched to a gene: 8. The germline gives CDR1 SQVTM, CDR2 ANQGSEA. CDR3 size: 13 residues. A second about 7 to 11 cycle PCR used barcoded and J-beta primers. TCRdb recomputed calls from the 5' RACE reads with MiXCR, one row per CDR3 protein. The data show about 570,000 distinct CDR3 sequences, 25% to 30% seen once. A note on this clonotype: The antigen is undetermined.

Healthy Russian Caucasian donors spanned ages about 6 to 100 years. The sample, about 9.7 milliliters of peripheral blood, was drawn from each donor. The V gene is TRBV29-1, the J gene TRBJ2-1; 7 bases match TRBD1. The sequenced sample consisted of blood. The sequence derives from a woman between 70 and 85 years old in good health. CDR3 in amino acids: CSGSGTEDNEQFF. The CDR3 DNA sequence: TGCAGCGGCTCCGGGACAGAAGACAATGAGCAGTTCTTC.